This TCR beta chain originates from a study of spatial heterogeneity in lung cancer. Study-wide results and limits: The appearance of ubiquitous expanded tumor TCRs in blood was greater at resection than follow-up.

A unique molecular identifier was carried by every single TCR cDNA molecule. TCRdb reanalysed the 5' RACE reads using MiXCR and keeps one entry per CDR3 protein. The sample includes about 25,000 distinct CDR3 sequences, 6.5% to 8% of them seen just once. J gave up 9 bases and V 1 base, and 4 bases lay outside the gene matches. This CDR3 has 14 residues. Per germline, CDR1 DFQATT and CDR2 SNEGSKA (reference sequence). This clonotype came up a few times. Its antigen is not known. The time point was: sample taken at primary tumor resection. This TCR came from a male donor with early-stage non-small cell lung cancer. The J gene is TRBJ2-1, the V gene TRBV20-1; 12 bases are a match to TRBD2. The sequencing here drew on PBMCs, taken at surgery. The CDR3 nucleotides are TGCAGTGCTAGAGGACTAGCGGGGGAGGGTGAGCAGTTCTTC. It translates to CSARGLAGEGEQFF.